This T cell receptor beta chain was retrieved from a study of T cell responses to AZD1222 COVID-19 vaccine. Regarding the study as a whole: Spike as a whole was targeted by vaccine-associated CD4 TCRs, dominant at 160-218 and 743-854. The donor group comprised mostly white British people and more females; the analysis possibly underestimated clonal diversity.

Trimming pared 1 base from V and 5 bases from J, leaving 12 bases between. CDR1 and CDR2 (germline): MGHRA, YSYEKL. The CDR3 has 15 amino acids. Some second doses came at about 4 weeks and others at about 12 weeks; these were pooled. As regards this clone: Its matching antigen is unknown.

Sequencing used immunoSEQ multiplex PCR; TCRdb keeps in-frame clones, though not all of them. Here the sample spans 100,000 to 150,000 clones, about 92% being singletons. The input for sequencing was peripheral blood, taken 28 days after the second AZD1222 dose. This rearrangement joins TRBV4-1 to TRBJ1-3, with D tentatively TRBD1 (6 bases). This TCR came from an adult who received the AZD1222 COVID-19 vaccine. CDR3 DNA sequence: TGCGCCAGCAGCCAAGTGCAGGGGTCCAGAAACACCATATATTTT. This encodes CASSQVQGSRNTIYF.